This TCR beta chain was obtained from a study of T cells in Graves' hyperthyroidism and ophthalmopathy. The study, taken as a whole, reports: In validation, the model predicted ophthalmopathy. These predictions came a median roughly 6 months before onset.

Among ophthalmopathy patients, the Clinical Activity Score reached at least 3, the NOSPECS grade reached at least 4, and duration remained under 3 months. Criteria for exclusion of patients were uncontrolled infection, other autoimmune disease, pregnancy or lactation. The CDR3 regions of TCR beta were amplified from RNA transcripts. In the first-round RT-PCR of the TCR CDR3, the HTBI primer set was used. TCRdb ran MiXCR on the multiplex PCR reads and lists one entry per CDR3 protein. This sample has 490,000 or so distinct CDR3 sequences; around a fifth occur once, and the top ten carry 45% to 55%. Comments on this clonotype: Its antigen is unknown.

In germline, CDR1 is MNHEY, CDR2 SVGEGT. This CDR3 has 15 residues. V was clipped by 7 bases and J by 6 bases; unmatched bases: 8. The specimen was blood. The sequence was collected from a woman between 65 and 79 years old with Graves' ophthalmopathy. The rearrangement links TRBV6-2 or TRBV6-3 to TRBJ2-2; 10 nucleotides match TRBD2. The CDR3 DNA sequence: TGTGCCAGCATCGGTAGCGGGAGGTCTTCCGGGGAGCTGTTTTTT. This encodes CASIGSGRSSGELFF.